This TCR beta chain was captured in a study of response to subunit inactivated influenza vaccine. The study, taken as a whole, reports: Each seasonal flu vaccination may recruit only limited new T cells, authors suggested.

As to this clonotype: The antigen is not known.

The V segment lost 3 bases and the J segment 9 bases; nucleotides outside the gene matches: 10. The CDR3 length is 15 residues. CDR1 and CDR2 (germline): SEHNR, FQNEAQ (reference sequence). TCRdb itself ran the RT-PCR reads through MiXCR, one entry per CDR3 protein. The repertoire holds roughly 780,000 distinct CDR3 sequences, around a sixth seen once, with 11% in the top ten. The chain recombines TRBV7-9 with TRBJ2-1; TRBD1 agrees at 8 bases. The receptor was derived from a man aged 50 to 60 who received an inactivated influenza vaccine. Sequencing used PBMCs from blood, obtained around 5 days after vaccination. CDR3 loop: CASSFRDRWDGEQFF. CDR3 nucleotide sequence: TGTGCCAGCAGCTTCCGGGACAGGTGGGACGGTGAGCAGTTCTTC.